The clone carrying this T cell receptor (beta chain) has more than one count but fewer than ten. The antigen is unknown. Via MiXCR, TCRdb re-called the reads, giving one row per CDR3 protein. The sample consists of roughly 100,000 distinct CDR3 sequences, 16% of them appearing once. This sample is drawn from a study of T cell repertoires in cytomegalovirus infection. Turning to the study itself: Public TCR beta signatures provided an indication of both CMV infection and a matching HLA type. Study observations and caveats: Cumulated frequencies of public TCR beta families served to identify carriers of CMV plus the relevant HLA. Ex vivo responses were dominated by HLA-C-restricted CMV-specific TCR beta clonotypes.

The V end lost 3 bases, the J end lost 3 bases, and 12 bases lay between the germline ends. The CDR3 loop spans 16 amino acids. CDR1 MGHRA and CDR2 YSYEKL come from the germline V gene. The sequence derives from a human donor in good health (CMV status not recorded). Some clones in this sample may be carry-over from other donors' samples. V is TRBV4-1 and J is TRBJ1-6, with D perhaps matching TRBD1 (5 bases). The source material was PBMCs. For the CDR3, the DNA is TGCGCCAGCAGCCACCGGGACGGGAGCTATAATTCACCCCTCCACTTT. Protein product: CASSHRDGSYNSPLHF.